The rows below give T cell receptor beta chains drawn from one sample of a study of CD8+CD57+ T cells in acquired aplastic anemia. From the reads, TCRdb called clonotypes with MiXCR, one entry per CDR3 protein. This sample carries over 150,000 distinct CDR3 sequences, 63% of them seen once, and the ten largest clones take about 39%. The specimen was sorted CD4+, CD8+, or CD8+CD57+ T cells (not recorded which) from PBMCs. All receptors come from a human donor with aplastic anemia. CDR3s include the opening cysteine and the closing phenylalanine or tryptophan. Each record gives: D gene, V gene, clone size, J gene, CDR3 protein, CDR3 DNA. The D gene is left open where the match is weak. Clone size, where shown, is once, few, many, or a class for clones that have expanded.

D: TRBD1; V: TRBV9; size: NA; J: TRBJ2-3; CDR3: CASSVVTGETDTQYF; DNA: TGTGCCAGCAGCGTAGTGACAGGGGAAACAGATACGCAGTATTTT
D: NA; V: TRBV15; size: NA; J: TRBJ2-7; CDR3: CATSTGGYEQYF; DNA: TGTGCCACCAGCACCGGGGGCTACGAGCAGTACTTC
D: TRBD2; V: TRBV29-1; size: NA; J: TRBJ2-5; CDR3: CSVVAGGPRGQETQYF; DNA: TGCAGCGTTGTAGCGGGAGGGCCAAGGGGGCAAGAGACCCAGTACTTC
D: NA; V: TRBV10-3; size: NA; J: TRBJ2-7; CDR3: CAISDSGAGVYEQYF; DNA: TGTGCCATCAGTGATTCGGGGGCGGGGGTCTACGAGCAGTACTTC
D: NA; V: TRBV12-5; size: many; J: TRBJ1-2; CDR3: CASGLAPGAAGGYTF; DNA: TGTGCTAGTGGTTTGGCCCCCGGGGCGGCTGGGGGCTACACCTTC
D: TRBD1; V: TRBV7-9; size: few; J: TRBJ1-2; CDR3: CASSFGTGQYGYTF; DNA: TGTGCCAGCAGCTTCGGGACAGGGCAATATGGCTACACCTTC
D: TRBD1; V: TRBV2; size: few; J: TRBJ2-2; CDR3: CASSRDRNTGELFF; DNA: TGTGCCAGCAGTCGGGACAGGAACACCGGGGAGCTGTTTTTT
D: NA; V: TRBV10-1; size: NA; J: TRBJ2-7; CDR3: CASSELGEQYF; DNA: TGCGCCAGCAGTGAGTTGGGTGAGCAGTACTTC
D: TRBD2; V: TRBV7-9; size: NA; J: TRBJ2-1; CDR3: CASSVTGTSAEQFF; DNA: TGTGCCAGCAGCGTTACCGGGACTAGCGCTGAGCAGTTCTTC
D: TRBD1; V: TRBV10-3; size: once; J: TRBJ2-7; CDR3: CAISVGTDYSYEQYF; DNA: TGTGCCATCAGTGTGGGGACAGACTACTCCTACGAGCAGTACTTC
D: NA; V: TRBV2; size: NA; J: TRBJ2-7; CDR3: CASTGLSYEQYF; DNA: TGTGCCAGCACAGGGCTCTCCTACGAGCAGTACTTC